One sample yielded the 18 T cell receptor beta chains listed below, sequenced in a study of molecular identifiers for immune sequencing clone quantification. One entry per CDR3 protein, called by TCRdb with MiXCR from the PCR reads. The data show over 85,000 distinct CDR3 sequences, around a fifth seen once. Source material: naive CD8+ T cells from blood, with Jurkat cell RNA spiked in. Stated subset: FACS-sorted CD8+CD4-CCR7+CD45RA+ naive T cells. These receptors all stem from a human donor in good health. Some libraries in this study had Jurkat cell RNA spiked in.

On this clonotype itself: The final CDR3 position lacks the conserved phenylalanine or tryptophan, pointing to a likely read error. The rearrangement uses TRBV27 and TRBJ2-3, with 10 nucleotides matching TRBD1. This CDR3 has 17 amino acids. CDR1 is MNHEY, CDR2 SMNVEV, per germline (reference sequence). The V segment lost 3 bases and the J segment 2 bases; nucleotides outside the gene matches: 8. The CDR3 region is CASSLLRDRGITDTQYS. The CDR3 coding sequence is TGTGCCAGCAGTTTGCTCCGGGACAGGGGAATCACAGATACGCAGTATTCT.

A note on this clonotype: With a much larger clone just one base away, this may be a read error. The CDR3 end shows no conserved phenylalanine or tryptophan, and so a read error is likely. The chain combines TRBV6-5 with TRBJ1-1; 7 bases match TRBD1. J was trimmed by 0 bases and V by 10 bases; bases with no gene match: 8. This CDR3 contains 14 residues. The germline CDR1 and CDR2 sequences are MNHEY and SVGAGI. For the CDR3, the DNA is TGTGCCACTTTGGACAGGTACTTGAACACTGAAGCTTTCTAT. This codes for CATLDRYLNTEAFY.

This clonotype appeared many times. V is TRBV9 and J is TRBJ1-2, with D tentatively TRBD1 (5 bases). V shed 4 bases and J shed 5 bases, with 21 bases lying between them. Germline V gives CDR1 SGDLS, CDR2 YYNGEE. The CDR3 length is 16 residues. DNA for the CDR3: TGTGCCAGCAGCTCCCCGCTGGGACTCTCCGGATATGGCTACACCTTC. It is translated as CASSSPLGLSGYGYTF.

The gene calls are TRBV9 and TRBJ2-7; 7 bases line up with TRBD1. V lost 0 bases, J lost 2 bases, and 8 bases stayed unmatched. The germline gives CDR1 SGDLS, CDR2 YYNGEE. The CDR3 loop spans 16 amino acids. As DNA, the CDR3 is TGTGCCAGCAGCGTAGGGGGGACAGCACTTACCTACGAGCAGTACTTC. Translation gives CASSVGGTALTYEQYF. The whole variable domain, remainder taken from reference TRBV9 and TRBJ2-7, is DSGVTQTPKHLITATGQRVTLRCSPRSGDLSVYWYQQSLDQGLQFLIQYYNGEERAKGNILERFSAQQFPDLHSELNLSSLELGDSALYFCASSVGGTALTYEQYFGPGTRLTVT.

This clonotype was detected many times. The chain joins TRBV3-1 to TRBJ2-6, with unresolved D. The germline V and J ends were trimmed by 0 bases and 4 bases, with 7 bases remaining between them. The CDR3 is made up of 15 amino acids. CDR1 is LGHDT and CDR2 is YNNKEL in the germline V gene (reference sequence). CDR3 sequence reads: CASSQDPGGANVLTF. The CDR3 region has the DNA TGTGCCAGCAGCCAAGACCCTGGCGGGGCCAACGTCCTGACTTTC.

Of note for this clonotype: The junction departs from germline at one end; a sequencing error may be responsible. The chain is built from TRBV7-9 and TRBJ1-1; no definite D call. This CDR3 spans 16 amino acids. CDR1 is SEHNR and CDR2 is FQNEAQ in the germline V gene (reference sequence). The CDR3 is CAGSLGLGGLGTEAFF. The CDR3 DNA follows: TGTGCCGGCAGCTTGGGTCTGGGCGGCCTGGGCACTGAAGCTTTCTTT.

The table lists this clonotype with many counts. The V call is TRBV24-1, the J call TRBJ2-2; D perhaps matches TRBD1 (6 bases). CDR3 size: 14 residues. The germline gives CDR1 KGHDR, CDR2 SFDVKD. V lost 9 bases and J 1 base, leaving 11 bases between the germline ends. CDR3 protein: CATSGDKNTGELFF. The CDR3 DNA reads as TGTGCCACCTCTGGGGACAAGAACACCGGGGAGCTGTTTTTT.

This chain links TRBV5-8 with TRBJ2-1; D ambiguous. From germline, CDR1 is SGHTS and CDR2 YDEGEE. Between the trimmed V and J ends, which lost 0 bases and 0 bases, there was a span of 10 bases. The CDR3 covers 16 residues. This CDR3 is CASSLDPESSYNEQFF. CDR3 DNA: TGTGCCAGCAGCTTGGATCCGGAAAGCTCCTACAATGAGCAGTTCTTC.

The table lists this clonotype with many counts. This chain uses TRBV21-1 with TRBJ2-2; the table's D gene call, TRBD1, was not cross checked with the DNA. TRBV21-1 is deemed a pseudogene. This CDR3 contains 15 residues. The DNA of the CDR3 is TGTGCCAGCAGCACTCCGAGGACAGGACCCGGGGAGCTGTTTTTT. Translated, it gives CASSTPRTGPGELFF.

For this clonotype: One junction end does not reproduce the germline sequence, and a read error may be involved. The chain recombines TRBV7-9 with TRBJ2-7; no definite D call. The germline V gene encodes CDR1 SEHNR and CDR2 FQNEAQ (reference sequence). This CDR3 has 14 amino acids. The CDR3 spells CASSLVSGTYERYF. The CDR3 bases are TGTGCCAGCAGCTTAGTCTCAGGAACCTACGAGCGGTACTTC.

This clonotype came up many times. The chain joins TRBV20-1 to TRBJ2-1, with 8 bases fitting TRBD2. From germline, CDR1 is DFQATT and CDR2 SNEGSKA (reference sequence). This CDR3 is 17 amino acids long. V lost 0 bases, J lost 9 bases, and 16 bases stayed unmatched. This CDR3 reads CSARDPPAGLGGGEQFF. CDR3 DNA: TGCAGTGCTAGAGACCCCCCCGCGGGGCTCGGGGGGGGTGAGCAGTTCTTC.

The CDR3 bases are TGTGCCAGCAGTTACCCCCGGGAGCGTTCCTACGAGCAGTACTTC. Protein: CASSYPRERSYEQYF. The rearrangement links TRBV6-2 or TRBV6-3 to TRBJ2-7, with D tentatively TRBD2 (6 bases). CDR1 and CDR2 from the germline V gene are MNHEY and SVGEGT. Between the trimmed V and J ends, which lost 2 bases and 1 base, there was a span of 12 bases. The length of the CDR3 is 15 residues.

This clonotype showed up many times. The chain recombines TRBV10-3 with TRBJ1-1; D perhaps matches TRBD1 (5 bases). Germline CDR1 reads ENHRY; CDR2 reads SYGVKD. The CDR3 contains 14 residues. Trimming stripped 0 bases from V and 4 bases from J, with 9 bases between. CDR3 coding DNA: TGTGCCATCAGTGAGTCCCAGGGAGGCACTGAAGCTTTCTTT. It is translated as CAISESQGGTEAFF.

The table lists this clonotype with many counts. The rearrangement uses TRBV12-3 or TRBV12-4 and TRBJ2-3; 9 bases are a match to TRBD2. The V segment lost 2 bases and the J segment 4 bases; nucleotides outside the gene matches: 4. The CDR3 sequence is 15 residues long. This CDR3 reads CASSLPSGDSDTQYF. The CDR3 nucleotides read TGTGCCAGCAGTTTACCTAGCGGGGACTCAGATACGCAGTATTTT.

Regarding this clonotype: Compared with germline, one end of the junction differs, possibly owing to a read error. The V call is TRBV19, the J call TRBJ2-5; 7 positions match TRBD2. The CDR3 has 14 residues. Germline values: CDR1 LNHDA, CDR2 SQIVND (reference sequence). Here the CDR3 reads CASSRDYVQETKYF. The CDR3 DNA follows: TGTGCCAGTAGCCGGGACTACGTCCAAGAGACCAAGTACTTC.

This clonotype has just a few counts. The V and J genes are TRBV20-1 and TRBJ2-3; TRBD2 matches 12 bases. This CDR3 has 16 residues. Per germline, CDR1 DFQATT and CDR2 SNEGSKA (reference sequence). V lost 0 bases to trimming and J lost 6 bases; unmatched junction nucleotides: 7. This CDR3 is CSARDYRLAGGDTQYF. CDR3 bases: TGCAGTGCTAGAGATTATCGCCTAGCGGGAGGGGATACGCAGTATTTT.

This chain connects TRBV7-9 to TRBJ2-1; TRBD2 aligns across 9 bases. Germline V CDR1 and CDR2: SEHNR, FQNEAQ (reference sequence). V gave up 3 bases and J gave up 3 bases; unmatched junction bases: 6. The CDR3 length is 16 residues. The CDR3 sequence: CASSFIGTSRYNEQFF. As DNA, the CDR3 is TGTGCCAGCAGCTTCATCGGGACTAGCCGCTACAATGAGCAGTTCTTC.

The V and J genes are TRBV4-2 and TRBJ2-1; D ambiguous. The CDR3 spans 16 residues. The germline CDR1 and CDR2 sequences are LGHNA and YNFKEQ. Trimming cost V 0 bases and J 7 bases, with 16 bases left between them. DNA of the CDR3: TGTGCCAGCAGCCAAGAATTCTTTACTTTGGGGAATGAGCAGTTCTTC. Protein sequence: CASSQEFFTLGNEQFF.